These T cell receptor beta chains were read from a single sample in a study of post-analysis software for immune sequencing data. TCRdb reanalysed the PCR reads using MiXCR and keeps one entry per CDR3 protein. The sample lists roughly 400,000 distinct CDR3 sequences; 35% to 45% were seen once. Specimen: blood. Receptor source: a girl aged 2-10 years with multiple sclerosis. The CDR3 runs from the conserved cysteine through the conserved F or W. The D gene is left open where the match is weak. A clone size is listed for some rows: how often the clone was seen (once, few, many), or a class if it is expanded.

d_gene: .; j_gene: TRBJ1-2; abundance: few; v_gene: TRBV29-1; CDR3nt: TGCAGCGTTGAAGATTCTCACAGGGTGTACACCTTC; CDR3aa: CSVEDSHRVYTF
d_gene: .; j_gene: TRBJ1-4; abundance: .; v_gene: TRBV7-2; CDR3nt: TGTGCCAGCAGCTTAGATCCAGTCCTTCGCGAAAAACTGTTTTTT; CDR3aa: CASSLDPVLREKLFF
d_gene: .; j_gene: TRBJ1-1; abundance: .; v_gene: TRBV20-1; CDR3nt: TGCAGTGCTAGGGGGACGGCGAACACTGAAGCTTTCTTT; CDR3aa: CSARGTANTEAFF
d_gene: .; j_gene: TRBJ2-7; abundance: .; v_gene: TRBV28; CDR3nt: TGTGCCACAACCCGGGACGGCTACGAGCAGTACTTC; CDR3aa: CATTRDGYEQYF
d_gene: TRBD1; j_gene: TRBJ1-4; abundance: .; v_gene: TRBV4-2; CDR3nt: TGTGCCAGCAGCCCAGCTCCGACAGGGGGTGCAGGAACTAATGAAAAACGGTTTTTT; CDR3aa: CASSPAPTGGAGTNEKRFF
d_gene: TRBD1; j_gene: TRBJ2-7; abundance: .; v_gene: TRBV6-2/TRBV6-3; CDR3nt: TGTGCCAGCAGTTCTGGACAGGAACCCTACGAGCAGTACTTC; CDR3aa: CASSSGQEPYEQYF
d_gene: TRBD1; j_gene: TRBJ1-1; abundance: .; v_gene: TRBV28; CDR3nt: TGTGCCAGTCGAGGAGGGACAGGGGTGACTGAAGCTTTCTTT; CDR3aa: CASRGGTGVTEAFF
d_gene: .; j_gene: TRBJ2-7; abundance: .; v_gene: TRBV12-3/TRBV12-4; CDR3nt: TGTGCCAGCAGTTTGGTCGCAGGTACTTACGAGCAGTACTTC; CDR3aa: CASSLVAGTYEQYF
d_gene: .; j_gene: TRBJ2-1; abundance: few; v_gene: TRBV20-1; CDR3nt: TGCAGTGCTAGAGCCAAAGGGGGAAGTGGGCAGTTCTTC; CDR3aa: CSARAKGGSGQFF
d_gene: .; j_gene: TRBJ2-4; abundance: .; v_gene: TRBV20-1; CDR3nt: TGCAGTGCTAGTCTGGGGATAGGCAAAAACATTCAGTACTTC; CDR3aa: CSASLGIGKNIQYF
d_gene: .; j_gene: TRBJ1-2; abundance: few; v_gene: TRBV7-9; CDR3nt: TGTGCCAGCAGCTCAGACCGATCCTACACCTTC; CDR3aa: CASSSDRSYTF
d_gene: .; j_gene: TRBJ2-1; abundance: .; v_gene: TRBV28; CDR3nt: TGTGCCAGCAGTTTGGGCCAGGGTTTGGGCAATGAGCAGTTCTTC; CDR3aa: CASSLGQGLGNEQFF
d_gene: .; j_gene: TRBJ2-5; abundance: .; v_gene: TRBV7-2; CDR3nt: TGTGCCAGCAGCCTACCAGAACAAGAGACCCAGTACTTC; CDR3aa: CASSLPEQETQYF
d_gene: TRBD1; j_gene: TRBJ1-2; abundance: .; v_gene: TRBV20-1; CDR3nt: TGCAGTGCTAGCCTCATGTTGGGGATAGGACAGGGGCGCTACACCTTC; CDR3aa: CSASLMLGIGQGRYTF
d_gene: .; j_gene: TRBJ2-1; abundance: few; v_gene: TRBV24-1; CDR3nt: TGTGCCACCAGTGACCCCGGACCTATTCCCCACAATGAGCAGTTCTTC; CDR3aa: CATSDPGPIPHNEQFF
d_gene: .; j_gene: TRBJ2-1; abundance: .; v_gene: TRBV20-1; CDR3nt: TGCAGTGCTAGAGTGGCTAGGACATACAATGAGCAGTTCTTC; CDR3aa: CSARVARTYNEQFF
d_gene: .; j_gene: TRBJ1-5; abundance: .; v_gene: TRBV16; CDR3nt: TGTGCCAGCAGCCAAGGGGGCAGCCAGTGGCCCCAGCATTTT; CDR3aa: CASSQGGSQWPQHF
d_gene: .; j_gene: TRBJ1-4; abundance: .; v_gene: TRBV20-1; CDR3nt: TGCAGTGCCCTTGCCGGGGAAAAACTGTTTTTT; CDR3aa: CSALAGEKLFF
d_gene: TRBD1; j_gene: TRBJ1-2; abundance: few; v_gene: TRBV28; CDR3nt: TGTGCCAGCAGCTTTGGGGACAGGGGATTCGGCTACACCTTC; CDR3aa: CASSFGDRGFGYTF
d_gene: TRBD2; j_gene: TRBJ2-7; abundance: .; v_gene: TRBV7-9; CDR3nt: TGTGCCAGCAGCGTACCGGGCGGGAGGGAACCCTACGAGCAGTACTTC; CDR3aa: CASSVPGGREPYEQYF
d_gene: .; j_gene: TRBJ1-2; abundance: few; v_gene: TRBV12-3/TRBV12-4; CDR3nt: TGTGCCAGCAGCCCTTCCTCTGAGGGTAACTATGGCTACACCTTC; CDR3aa: CASSPSSEGNYGYTF
d_gene: .; j_gene: TRBJ2-7; abundance: few; v_gene: TRBV29-1; CDR3nt: TGCAGCGTTCTGGGCTACGAGCAGTACTTC; CDR3aa: CSVLGYEQYF
d_gene: TRBD1; j_gene: TRBJ2-7; abundance: few; v_gene: TRBV7-9; CDR3nt: TGTGCCAGCAAAGGGCCAGGGGGCCAGCAGTACTTC; CDR3aa: CASKGPGGQQYF
d_gene: .; j_gene: TRBJ2-1; abundance: .; v_gene: TRBV7-2; CDR3nt: TGTGCCAGCAGCTTGGACAACTCCTACAATGAGCAGTTCTTC; CDR3aa: CASSLDNSYNEQFF
d_gene: .; j_gene: TRBJ2-4; abundance: .; v_gene: TRBV5-1; CDR3nt: TGCGCCAGCAGCTTACGGGGGAACCAAAACATTCAGTACTTC; CDR3aa: CASSLRGNQNIQYF
d_gene: TRBD2; j_gene: TRBJ2-1; abundance: few; v_gene: TRBV4-1; CDR3nt: TGCGCCAGCAGCCAGCCCCCTACTCCTAGCGGGGGGGCCATGGGTGAGCAGTTCTTC; CDR3aa: CASSQPPTPSGGAMGEQFF
d_gene: TRBD1; j_gene: TRBJ1-1; abundance: .; v_gene: TRBV6-2/TRBV6-3; CDR3nt: TGTGCCAGCAGAAACAGGGGAGGGGGCACTGAAGCTTTCTTT; CDR3aa: CASRNRGGGTEAFF
d_gene: TRBD1; j_gene: TRBJ1-1; abundance: .; v_gene: TRBV20-1; CDR3nt: TGCAGTGCTAGAGATCTTATGGGACAGAGAAACCCTAGAACAATTACTGAAGCTTTCTTT; CDR3aa: CSARDLMGQRNPRTITEAFF
d_gene: .; j_gene: TRBJ1-5; abundance: .; v_gene: TRBV28; CDR3nt: TGTGCCAGCAGTGGGCCCCGGGGGGCAAATCAGCCCCAGCATTTT; CDR3aa: CASSGPRGANQPQHF
d_gene: .; j_gene: TRBJ2-1; abundance: few; v_gene: TRBV12-3/TRBV12-4; CDR3nt: TGTGCCAGCAGACCGACTAGTAGTAATGAGCAGTTCTTC; CDR3aa: CASRPTSSNEQFF
d_gene: TRBD2; j_gene: TRBJ2-1; abundance: .; v_gene: TRBV20-1; CDR3nt: TGCAGTGCTAGAGCCCCCGGGAGGCCCTACAATGAGCAGTTCTTC; CDR3aa: CSARAPGRPYNEQFF
d_gene: .; j_gene: TRBJ2-1; abundance: few; v_gene: TRBV10-3; CDR3nt: TGTGCCATCAGTGAGTCGTTCAATGAGCAGTTCTTC; CDR3aa: CAISESFNEQFF
d_gene: TRBD1; j_gene: TRBJ1-2; abundance: .; v_gene: TRBV6-6; CDR3nt: TGTGCCAGCAGAGGACAGGGGGGCTATGGCTACACCTTC; CDR3aa: CASRGQGGYGYTF
d_gene: TRBD1; j_gene: TRBJ2-3; abundance: .; v_gene: TRBV28; CDR3nt: TGTGCCAGCAGCCCCTCAAGGACAGGACGCACAGATACGCAGTATTTT; CDR3aa: CASSPSRTGRTDTQYF